The subject of this entry is one T cell receptor (beta chain). The record originates from a study of control samples from healthy donors and cancer patients. The CDR3 sequence is 17 residues long. Germline V gives CDR1 MNHNS, CDR2 SASEGT. The ends lost 4 bases at V and 0 bases at J; junction bases unmatched: 10. TCRdb's copy holds only in-frame clones and misses some; the assay was immunoSEQ multiplex PCR. The sample includes approximately 80,000 clones, 91% seen only once; the top ten take approximately 15%. Sequenced material: blood. The origin of this receptor is a man aged 25 to 40 in good health. The genes are TRBV6-1 and TRBJ1-1, with 8 bases aligning to TRBD1. The CDR3 spells CASSGGTGSGLNTEAFF. In DNA form, the CDR3 reads TGTGCCAGCAGTGGGGGGACAGGTTCGGGCCTGAACACTGAAGCTTTCTTT.